A selection of T cell receptor beta chains follows, all from one sample in a study of cytomegalovirus exposure and HLA in healthy donors. This table comes from immunoSEQ multiplex PCR, and its TCRdb copy is limited to in-frame clones, with some not included. The sample shows roughly 150,000 clones, approximately 70% of them seen only once. Sequenced input: PBMCs. The receptor source for this set is a human donor in good health. The conserved cysteine and the conserved F or W are not part of the CDR3 here.

>TRBJ2-1|TRBV5-6
ASSLGGRYNEQF
>TRBJ1-2|TRBV5-1
ASSLQDREGGYT
>TRBJ2-5|TRBV5-1
ASSLARGQETQY
>TRBJ2-7|TRBV9
ASSAGQADYEQY
>TRBJ2-7|TRBV4-2
ASSRSTSGSSYEQY
>TRBJ2-7|TRBV28
ATKGIYEQY
>TRBJ1-1|TRBV7-9
ASRLGGDTEAF
>TRBJ1-1|TRBV4-1
ASSLTGSTEAF
>TRBJ2-1|TRBV7-2
ASSLVGSASGSNEQF
>TRBJ2-3|TRBV7-2
ASTLAGGPNTQY
>TRBJ2-4|TRBV5-6
ASSRTGGYIKNIQY
>TRBJ2-7|TRBV15
ATSRDRGTREQY
>TRBJ1-5|TRBV5-1
ASSPGLAGQPRH
>TRBJ2-7|TRBV27
ASSSGTSFKQY
>TRBJ2-7|TRBV27
ASTSEGASGIYEQY
>TRBJ1-1|TRBV6-5
ASSARQTGEAF
>TRBJ2-7|TRBV19
ASSPGLNYEQY
>TRBJ2-7|TRBV18
ASSRSSYEQY